The clone carrying this T cell receptor beta chain appeared once. This entry belongs to a study of shared clonotypes between healthy human individuals. V dropped 4 bases and J dropped 2; count of bases not matched to a gene: 10. The CDR3 totals 16 residues. Germline V gene sequence: CDR1 MNHEY, CDR2 SMNVEV (reference sequence). The table came from immunoSEQ multiplex PCR; TCRdb's copy has only in-frame clones and leaves some out. The sample holds roughly 2,500,000 clones, roughly 93% seen once. This rearrangement joins TRBV27 to TRBJ1-1; 7 positions agree with TRBD1. Source material: naive CD4+ T cells from PBMCs. Sample subset: CD45RA+ positively selected. This sequence was found in a young man in good health. Some clones in this sample may be carry-over from other donors' samples. In DNA form, the CDR3 reads TGTGCCAGCAGTTGGAGCGGGACAGCTAGAAACACTGAAGCTTTCTTT. Protein sequence: CASSWSGTARNTEAFF.